The following is a TCR beta chain sequence with its context. The data were taken from a study of T cells in Graves' hyperthyroidism and ophthalmopathy. The CDR3 runs to 15 residues. V trimming: 0 bases; J trimming: 5 bases; junction bases outside the gene matches: 4. Germline V lookup: CDR1 KGHDR, CDR2 SFDVKD. Researchers amplified the TCR beta CDR3 regions from RNA transcripts. Researchers ran a first-round RT-PCR on the TCR CDR3 using the HTBI primer set. TCRdb reanalysed the multiplex PCR reads using MiXCR and keeps one entry per CDR3 protein. Of hundreds of thousands of distinct CDR3 sequences in the sample, 15% to 20% were seen once.

The chain has TRBV24-1 and TRBJ2-5, with 8 positions matching TRBD2. The sequenced material came from blood. This TCR was sampled from a woman in her 30s with Graves' hyperthyroidism. The CDR3 here is CATSDLRGGIETQYF. The CDR3 nucleotides read TGTGCCACCAGTGATTTGCGGGGGGGTATCGAGACCCAGTACTTC.